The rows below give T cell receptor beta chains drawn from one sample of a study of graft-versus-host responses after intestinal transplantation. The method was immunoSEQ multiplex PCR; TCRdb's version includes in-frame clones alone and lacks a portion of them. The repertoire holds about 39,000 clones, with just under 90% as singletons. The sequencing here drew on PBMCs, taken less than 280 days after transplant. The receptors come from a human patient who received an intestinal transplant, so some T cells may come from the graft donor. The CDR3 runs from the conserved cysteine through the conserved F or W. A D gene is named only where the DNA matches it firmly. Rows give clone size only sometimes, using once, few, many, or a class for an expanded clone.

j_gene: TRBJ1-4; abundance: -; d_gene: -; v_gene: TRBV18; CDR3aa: CASSPPFGPSNEKLFF; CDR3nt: TGTGCCAGCTCACCACCGTTTGGTCCTTCTAATGAAAAACTGTTTTTT
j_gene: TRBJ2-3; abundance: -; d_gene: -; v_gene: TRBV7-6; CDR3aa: CASSPGGVDTQYF; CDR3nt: TGTGCCAGCAGCCCCGGGGGTGTGGATACGCAGTATTTT
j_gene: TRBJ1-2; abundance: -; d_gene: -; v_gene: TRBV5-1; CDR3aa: CASSLQAEGGYTF; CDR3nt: TGCGCCAGCAGCTTGCAGGCTGAGGGCGGCTACACCTTC
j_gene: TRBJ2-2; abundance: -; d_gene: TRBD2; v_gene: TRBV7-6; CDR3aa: CASSLRVLAGGPNTGELFF; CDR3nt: TGTGCCAGCAGCTTAAGGGTCCTAGCGGGGGGTCCGAACACCGGGGAGCTGTTTTTT
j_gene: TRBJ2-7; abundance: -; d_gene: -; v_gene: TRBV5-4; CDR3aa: CASSTWTGITYEQYF; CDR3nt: TGTGCCAGCAGCACCTGGACCGGGATTACCTACGAGCAGTACTTC
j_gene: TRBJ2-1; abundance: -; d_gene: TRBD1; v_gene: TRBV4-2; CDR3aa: CASSQVARRGSDNEQFF; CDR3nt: TGTGCCAGCAGCCAAGTAGCCCGCAGGGGGAGCGACAATGAGCAGTTCTTC
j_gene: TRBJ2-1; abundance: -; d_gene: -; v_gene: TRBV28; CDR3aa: CASSLRRYRGNEQFF; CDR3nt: TGTGCCAGCAGTTTGAGGCGGTATCGAGGCAATGAGCAGTTCTTC
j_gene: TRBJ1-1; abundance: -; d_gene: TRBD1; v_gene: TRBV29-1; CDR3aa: CSVGGTGAIAEAFF; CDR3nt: TGCAGCGTTGGGGGGACAGGGGCGATTGCTGAAGCTTTCTTT
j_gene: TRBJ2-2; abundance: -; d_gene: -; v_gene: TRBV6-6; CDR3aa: CASKLRESGELFF; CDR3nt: TGTGCCAGCAAACTCAGGGAATCCGGGGAGCTGTTTTTT
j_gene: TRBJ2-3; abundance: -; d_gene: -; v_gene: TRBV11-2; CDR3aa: CASSPSVTDTQYF; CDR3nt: TGTGCCAGCAGCCCGTCGGTCACAGATACGCAGTATTTT
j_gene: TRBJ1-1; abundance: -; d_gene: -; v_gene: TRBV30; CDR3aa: CACHRSGMNTEAFF; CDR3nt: TGTGCCTGCCACCGGTCGGGCATGAACACTGAAGCTTTCTTT
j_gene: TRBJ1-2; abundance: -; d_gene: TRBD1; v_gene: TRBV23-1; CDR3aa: CASSPQTGYPPF; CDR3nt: TGCGCCAGCAGTCCCCAGACAGGGTATCCCCCCTTC
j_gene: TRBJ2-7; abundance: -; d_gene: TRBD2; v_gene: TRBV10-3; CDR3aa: CAISAQTSGGASYEQYF; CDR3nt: TGTGCCATCAGTGCACAGACTAGCGGGGGGGCCTCTTACGAGCAGTACTTC
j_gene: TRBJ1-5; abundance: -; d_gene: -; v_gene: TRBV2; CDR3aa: CASRHDRGNQPQHF; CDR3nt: TGTGCCAGCAGACACGACAGAGGCAATCAGCCCCAGCATTTT
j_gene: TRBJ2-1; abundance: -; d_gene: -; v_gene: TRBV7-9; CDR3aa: CASSPSRSYNEQFF; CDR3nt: TGTGCCAGCAGCCCCTCGAGGTCCTACAATGAGCAGTTCTTC
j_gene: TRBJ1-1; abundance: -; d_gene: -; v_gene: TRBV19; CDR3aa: CASIQGWDTEAFF; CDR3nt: TGTGCCAGTATACAGGGTTGGGACACTGAAGCTTTCTTT
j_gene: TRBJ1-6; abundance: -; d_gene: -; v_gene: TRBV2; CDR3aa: CASSERPAYNSPLHF; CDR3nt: TGTGCCAGCAGTGAAAGGCCCGCTTATAATTCACCCCTCCACTTT
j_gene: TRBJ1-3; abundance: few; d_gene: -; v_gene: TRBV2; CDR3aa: CASSERELDGNTIYF; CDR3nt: TGTGCCAGCAGTGAGAGGGAACTTGACGGAAACACCATATATTTT
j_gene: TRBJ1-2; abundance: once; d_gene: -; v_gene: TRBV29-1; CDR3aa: CSVVAGVRGYTF; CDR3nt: TGCAGCGTCGTGGCGGGGGTTAGAGGCTACACCTTC
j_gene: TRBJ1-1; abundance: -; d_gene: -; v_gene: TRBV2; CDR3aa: CASSELGDTEAFF; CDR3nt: TGTGCCAGCAGTGAGTTGGGGGACACTGAAGCTTTCTTT
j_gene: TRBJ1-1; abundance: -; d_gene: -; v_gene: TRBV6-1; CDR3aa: CASKTPVDTEAFF; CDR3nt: TGTGCCAGCAAGACCCCGGTGGACACTGAAGCTTTCTTT
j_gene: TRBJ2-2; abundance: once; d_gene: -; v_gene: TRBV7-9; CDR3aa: CASSSDTGGNTGELFF; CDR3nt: TGTGCCAGCAGCTCGGACACAGGTGGAAACACCGGGGAGCTGTTTTTT
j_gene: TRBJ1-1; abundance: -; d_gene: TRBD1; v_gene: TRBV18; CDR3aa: CASSPLPKITGETNTEAFF; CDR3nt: TGTGCCAGCTCACCACTGCCCAAAATTACAGGGGAAACGAACACTGAAGCTTTCTTT
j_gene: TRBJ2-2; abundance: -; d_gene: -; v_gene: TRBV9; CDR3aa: CASSGPPWAGELFF; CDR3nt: TGTGCCAGCAGCGGACCCCCCTGGGCCGGGGAGCTGTTTTTT
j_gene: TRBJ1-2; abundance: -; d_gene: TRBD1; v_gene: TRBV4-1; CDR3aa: CASSHRDRADYGYTF; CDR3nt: TGCGCCAGCAGCCATCGGGACAGGGCGGACTATGGCTACACCTTC
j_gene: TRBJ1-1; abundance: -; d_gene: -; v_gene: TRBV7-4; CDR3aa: CASSLDLVLNTEAFF; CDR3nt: TGTGCCAGCAGCTTAGATTTAGTCCTGAACACTGAAGCTTTCTTT
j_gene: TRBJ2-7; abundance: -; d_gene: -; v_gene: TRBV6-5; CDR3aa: CASSYIQGYEQYF; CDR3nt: TGTGCCAGCAGTTATATTCAAGGTTACGAGCAGTACTTC
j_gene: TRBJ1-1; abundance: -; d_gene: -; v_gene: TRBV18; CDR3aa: CASSLRGVNTEAFF; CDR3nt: TGTGCCAGCTCTCTCAGGGGCGTGAACACTGAAGCTTTCTTT
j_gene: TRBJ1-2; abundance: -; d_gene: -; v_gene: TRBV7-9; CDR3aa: CASSLGGNYGYTF; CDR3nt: TGTGCCAGCAGCTTAGGGGGTAACTATGGCTACACCTTC
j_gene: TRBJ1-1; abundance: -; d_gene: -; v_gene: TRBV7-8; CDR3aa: CASSLGVEAFF; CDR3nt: TGTGCCAGCAGCTTAGGCGTTGAAGCTTTCTTT
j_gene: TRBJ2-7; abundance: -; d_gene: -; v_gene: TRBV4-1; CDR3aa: CASSQEGASTEQYF; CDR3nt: TGCGCCAGCAGCCAAGAAGGGGCAAGTACCGAGCAGTACTTC
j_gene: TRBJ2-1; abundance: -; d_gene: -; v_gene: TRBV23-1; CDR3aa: CASCKSSYNEQFF; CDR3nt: TGCGCCAGCTGCAAAAGCTCCTACAATGAGCAGTTCTTC